This TCR beta chain was sequenced during a study of cytomegalovirus exposure and HLA in healthy donors. The germline gives CDR1 SGHNT, CDR2 YYREEE (reference sequence). CDR3 size: 15 residues. The trim removed 4 bases at V and 5 bases at J, leaving 9 bases unmatched. It was with 60 Vbeta and 13 Jbeta primers that the PCR ran. Produced via immunoSEQ multiplex PCR; TCRdb's table is partial and in-frame only. The sample holds about 110,000 clones, roughly 63% seen once. Material: PBMCs. The rearrangement links TRBV5-4 to TRBJ1-1, with 9 bases aligning to TRBD1. This clonotype was sampled from a woman in her seventies in good health and CMV-seropositive. DNA for the CDR3: TGTGCCAGCAGCGAAAATACCGGGACAGGGACTGAAGCTTTCTTT. Its protein product is CASSENTGTGTEAFF.